This T cell receptor (beta chain) emerged from a study of lymphopenia after photon versus proton radiotherapy. CDR3 length: 18 amino acids. Germline CDR1 and CDR2: SEHNR and FQNEAQ (reference sequence). J gave up 3 bases and V 5 bases, and 13 bases lay outside the gene matches. Overall study findings and caveats: After lymphocyte nadir, photon-treated repertoires showed oligoclonal expansion, especially CD8+ Temra.

The repertoire was sequenced with immunoSEQ multiplex PCR; TCRdb's copy has only in-frame clones and lacks some. In the table there are 12,000 or so clones, 70% to 90% of which are singletons. As concerns this clone: Its antigen is unknown.

This sequence joins TRBV7-9 and TRBJ1-4, with TRBD1 identical over 9 bases. This sequence originates from a man aged 60 to 75 with pancreatic cancer. The input for sequencing was peripheral blood, taken from a patient treated with proton-based radiotherapy. CDR3 region: CASSPGTGLGIANEKLFF. The DNA for the CDR3 is TGTGCCAGCAGCCCCGGGACAGGGCTGGGTATAGCTAATGAAAAACTGTTTTTT. Full variable domain (missing parts from reference TRBV7-9 and TRBJ1-4): DTGVSQNPRHKITKRGQNVTFRCDPISEHNRLYWYRQTLGQGPEFLTYFQNEAQLEKSRLLSDRFSAERPKGSFSTLEIQRTEQGDSAMYLCASSPGTGLGIANEKLFFGSGTQLSVL.